A few counts support the clone carrying this T cell receptor beta chain. Its antigen is not known. The PCR contained 60 Vbeta and 13 Jbeta primers. Here immunoSEQ multiplex PCR was the method, and the copy in TCRdb shows in-frame clones only, minus some. The sample yields over 150,000 clones, roughly three quarters seen once. This sample was taken from a study of cytomegalovirus exposure and HLA in healthy donors. Study-level results: Cytomegalovirus association was listed for under 200 TCR beta chains.

V gave up 5 bases and J gave up 1 base; unmatched junction bases: 3. Germline CDR1 reads MNHEY; CDR2 reads SMNVEV (reference sequence). The CDR3 sequence is 15 residues long. The sequence was collected from a man younger than 40 in good health and CMV-seropositive. Sample: PBMCs. This chain links TRBV27 with TRBJ2-7; TRBD2 matches at 12 bases. CDR3 nucleotides: TGTGCCAGCAGTAGGGGACTAGCGGGTTCCTACGAGCAGTACTTC. Its protein is CASSRGLAGSYEQYF.